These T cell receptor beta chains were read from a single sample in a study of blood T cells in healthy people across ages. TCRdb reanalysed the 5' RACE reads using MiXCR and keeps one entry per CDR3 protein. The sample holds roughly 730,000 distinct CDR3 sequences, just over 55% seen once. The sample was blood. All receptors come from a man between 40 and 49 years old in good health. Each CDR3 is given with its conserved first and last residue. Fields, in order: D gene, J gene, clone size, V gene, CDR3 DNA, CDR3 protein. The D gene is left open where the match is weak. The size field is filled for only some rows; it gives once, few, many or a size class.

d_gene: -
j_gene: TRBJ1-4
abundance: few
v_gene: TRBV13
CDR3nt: TGTGCCAGCAGCTGGGCACGGATCAATGAAAAACTGTTTTTT
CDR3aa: CASSWARINEKLFF

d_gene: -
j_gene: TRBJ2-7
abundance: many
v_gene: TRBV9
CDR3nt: TGTGCCAGCAGCGTAACGGGGACTCTGGCCTACGAGCAGTACTTC
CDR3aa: CASSVTGTLAYEQYF

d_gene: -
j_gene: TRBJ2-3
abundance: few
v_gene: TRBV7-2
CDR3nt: TGTGCGGCAAATGGGGGGTTGGATACGCAGTATTTT
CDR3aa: CAANGGLDTQYF

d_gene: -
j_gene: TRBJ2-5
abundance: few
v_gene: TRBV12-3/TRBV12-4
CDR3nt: TGTGCCAGCAGTTTAATGAGGGAGACCCAGTACTTC
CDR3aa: CASSLMRETQYF

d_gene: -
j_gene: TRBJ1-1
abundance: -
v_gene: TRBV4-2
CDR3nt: TGTGCCAGCAGCCAAGATGTTACAGCCTGGTGGGCCGCAATGAACACTGAAGCTTTCTTT
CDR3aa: CASSQDVTAWWAAMNTEAFF

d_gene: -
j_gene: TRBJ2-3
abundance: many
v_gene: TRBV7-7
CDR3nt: TGTGCTAGCAGCTTGGGCGGGGGCGCGGCGGATACGCAGTATTTT
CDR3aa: CASSLGGGAADTQYF

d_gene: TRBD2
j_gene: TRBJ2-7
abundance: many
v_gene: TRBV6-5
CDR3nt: TGCGCCAGCAGCCCGGGACTAGCGGGATCCTACGAGCAGTACTTC
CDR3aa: CASSPGLAGSYEQYF

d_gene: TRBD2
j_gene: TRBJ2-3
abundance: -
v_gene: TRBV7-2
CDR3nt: TGTGCCAGCAGCGGGGGACTAACCGCAGATACGCAGTATTTT
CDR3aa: CASSGGLTADTQYF

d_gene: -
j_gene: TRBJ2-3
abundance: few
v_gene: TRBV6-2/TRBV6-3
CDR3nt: TGTGCCAGCAGTGCAGAGGGAGATACGCAGTATTTT
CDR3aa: CASSAEGDTQYF

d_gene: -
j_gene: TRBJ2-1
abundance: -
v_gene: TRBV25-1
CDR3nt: TGTGCCAGCAGTTTCCTGGGGCGACAGTTCTTC
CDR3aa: CASSFLGRQFF

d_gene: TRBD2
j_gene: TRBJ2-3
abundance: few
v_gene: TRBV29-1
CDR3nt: TGCAGCGTTGAAACTAGCGGGATTGGAGATACGCAGTATTTT
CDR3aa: CSVETSGIGDTQYF

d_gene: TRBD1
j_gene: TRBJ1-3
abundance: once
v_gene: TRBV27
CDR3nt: TGTGCCAGCAGTCCCCGGGACAGGGCTGGAAACACCATATATTTT
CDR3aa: CASSPRDRAGNTIYF

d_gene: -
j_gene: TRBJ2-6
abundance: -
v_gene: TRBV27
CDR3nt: TGTGCCAGCAGGGGGACCAAGGGCCGTGGGGCCAACGTCCTGACTTTC
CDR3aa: CASRGTKGRGANVLTF

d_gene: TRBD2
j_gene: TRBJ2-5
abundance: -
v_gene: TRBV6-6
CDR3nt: TGTGCCAGCAGGGAGGGACTAGCGGGGGACAACCAAGAGACCCAGTACTTC
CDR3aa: CASREGLAGDNQETQYF

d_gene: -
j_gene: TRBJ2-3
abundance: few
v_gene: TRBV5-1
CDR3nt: TGCGCCAGTCGAAAGCAGGGGACAACCGCCATCTACACAGATACGCAGTATTTT
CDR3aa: CASRKQGTTAIYTDTQYF

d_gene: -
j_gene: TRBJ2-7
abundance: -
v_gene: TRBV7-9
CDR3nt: TGTGCCAGCAGCTTAGCGTGGACAGAGGGCGAGCAGTACTTC
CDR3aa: CASSLAWTEGEQYF

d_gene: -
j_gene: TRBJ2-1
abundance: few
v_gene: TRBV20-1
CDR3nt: TGCAGTGCTAGAGAGTTAGCAGCCCTGACCTACAATGAGCAGTTCTTC
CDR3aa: CSARELAALTYNEQFF